What follows is one TCR beta chain and its context. The antigen this receptor binds is unknown. Nothing much larger sits one base from this clone, and base qualities are not available. The junction carries 15 bases between V and J, which are trimmed by 5 bases and 4 bases respectively. Including the terminal cysteine and phenylalanine, the CDR3 comprises 14 residues. Just CDR3 DNA is preserved here, 42 bases in frame from base 1. The CDR1 and CDR2 encoded by the germline V gene (reference sequence) are SGHNT and YYREEE. The time point label of this sample denotes: about 28 days (+/-7) after the second vaccine dose. Because spike-specific TCR depth and breadth did not differ between the two schedules, AZD1222 recipients who got a second dose at roughly 4 weeks were pooled with those who got a second dose at roughly 12 weeks. Vaccinee samples came from UK trials COV001 and COV002, including a single-blind randomized controlled phase 2/3 trial of AZD1222 (ChAdOx1 nCoV-19) in healthy adults. Trial participant PBMC samples were collected at day 0 and day 28 after the second dose for TCRbeta chain sequencing.

This sample is drawn from a study of T cell responses to AZD1222 COVID-19 vaccine (dated by TCRdb to the early 2020s). Context from the whole study: TCR sequencing was performed for roughly 250 trial participants, of whom about 200 were given two doses of AZD1222 and around 25 were given two doses of MenACWY control vaccine. Trial participants were enrolled by age into 18-55, 56-69 and 70-plus year subgroups, with 148, 28 and 57 TCR-sequenced participants respectively.

The paper as a whole reports these results and caveats: Because no day 14 peak-response samples were available, repertoires were characterized only after the peak T cell response. Epitopes outside the regions mutated in the B.1.351 and B.1.1.7 variants were reportedly recognized by nearly half of the unique spike-specific TCRs. In the small 56-69-year group, the increase in depth fell short of significance, most likely because of low power. Conclusions about previously exposed vaccinees are limited because only a handful of AZD1222 recipients were SARS-CoV-2 seropositive at baseline. Most participants were white British and females outnumbered males, and the authors suggested that clonal diversity may have been underestimated. A significant rise in spike-specific TCR breadth and depth was observed after two AZD1222 doses relative to day 0 and relative to MenACWY recipients. The vaccine-associated CD4 TCRs covered the entire spike protein, and the dominant responses fell in regions 160-218 and 743-854.

The CDR3 regions of human TCRbeta chains were analyzed by immunosequencing. As for the authors' bioinformatics: Repertoire TCRs were matched against a reference library of SARS-CoV-2-specific TCRs generated with the MIRA antigen-specificity platform. Breadth meant the fraction of unique TCRs that were SARS-CoV-2-associated, whereas depth meant the fraction of total T cells that were SARS-CoV-2-associated. Using the MIRA data, each spike-specific TCR was mapped to the spike region that the TCR reacts to and placed in a CD4 or CD8 class. Log10-transformed breadth and depth values were compared by one-way ANOVA with Sidak's multiple comparisons tests. TCRdb obtained this table from immuneACCESS and retained in-frame rearrangements with V and J assigned. These tables miss some clones; where compared with another copy, unresolved V genes account for less than half of the shortfall, and the remainder is unexplained. V, J and clone size reflect that table, while D and trimming were determined from the DNA. The sample includes 150,000 to 200,000 clones, with around 94% observed a single time. The ten largest make up 5.1% of the sample.

The rearrangement joined TRBV5-4 to TRBJ1-2; no D gene can be assigned with confidence. This TCR came from an adult who received the AZD1222 COVID-19 vaccine. The material was peripheral blood, obtained 28 days after the second AZD1222 dose. The CDR3 protein sequence reads: CASRPPRDPYGYTF. The DNA sequence reads TGTGCCAGCAGACCCCCGCGTGATCCCTATGGCTACACCTTC.